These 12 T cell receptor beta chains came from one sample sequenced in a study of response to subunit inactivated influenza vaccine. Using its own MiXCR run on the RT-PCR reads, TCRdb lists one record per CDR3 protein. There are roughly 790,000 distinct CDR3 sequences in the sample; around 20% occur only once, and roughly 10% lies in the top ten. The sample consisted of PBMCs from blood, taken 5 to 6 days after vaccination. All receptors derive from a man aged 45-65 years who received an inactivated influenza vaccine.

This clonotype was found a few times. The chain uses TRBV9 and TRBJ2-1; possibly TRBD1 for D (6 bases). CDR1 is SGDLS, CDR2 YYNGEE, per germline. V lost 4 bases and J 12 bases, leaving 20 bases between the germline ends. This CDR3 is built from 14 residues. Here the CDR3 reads CASSPTDRRLGQFF. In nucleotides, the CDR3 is TGTGCCAGCAGCCCGACAGACAGGCGTTTAGGGCAGTTCTTC.

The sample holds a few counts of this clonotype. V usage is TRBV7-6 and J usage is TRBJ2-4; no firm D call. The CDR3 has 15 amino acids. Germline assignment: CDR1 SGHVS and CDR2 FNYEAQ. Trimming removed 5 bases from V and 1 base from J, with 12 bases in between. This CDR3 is CASSPRDNAKNIQYF. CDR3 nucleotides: TGTGCCAGCAGCCCGCGCGATAACGCCAAAAACATTCAGTACTTC.

The DNA for the CDR3 is TGCGCCAGCAGCCCCTTCGCGGGAACCTACGAGCAGTACTTC. As protein: CASSPFAGTYEQYF. The gene calls are TRBV4-1 and TRBJ2-7; possibly TRBD2 for D (6 bases). Germline V CDR1 and CDR2: MGHRA, YSYEKL. V gave up 4 bases and J gave up 2 bases, with 12 bases separating them. This CDR3 has 14 residues.

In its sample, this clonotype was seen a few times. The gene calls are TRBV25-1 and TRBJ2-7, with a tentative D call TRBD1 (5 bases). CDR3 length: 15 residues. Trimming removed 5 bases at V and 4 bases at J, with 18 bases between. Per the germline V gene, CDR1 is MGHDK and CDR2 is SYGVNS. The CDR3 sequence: CASSSNHKQEYEQYF. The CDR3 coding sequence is TGTGCCAGCAGTTCAAACCACAAACAGGAATACGAGCAGTACTTC.

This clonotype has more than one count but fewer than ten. The CDR3 sequence: CASSLVGAGSSYEQYF. CDR3 nucleotides: TGTGCCAGCAGCTTAGTAGGGGCGGGGAGCTCCTACGAGCAGTACTTC. The V call is TRBV7-8, the J call TRBJ2-7; D might be TRBD2 (6 bases). Trimming pared 1 base from V and 0 bases from J, leaving 13 bases between. This CDR3 is 16 amino acids long. Germline lookup yields CDR1 SGHVS and CDR2 FQNEAQ.

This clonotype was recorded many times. The DNA for the CDR3 is TGCGCCAGCAGCCAAGACAGGGGGAACTACAATGAGCAGTTCTTC. It translates to CASSQDRGNYNEQFF. The rearrangement joins TRBV4-3 to TRBJ2-1; 7 bases line up with TRBD1. CDR1 and CDR2 from the germline V gene are LGHNA and YSLEER. V was pared by 0 bases and J by 3 bases, with 2 bases of the junction left unmatched. CDR3 length equals 15 residues.

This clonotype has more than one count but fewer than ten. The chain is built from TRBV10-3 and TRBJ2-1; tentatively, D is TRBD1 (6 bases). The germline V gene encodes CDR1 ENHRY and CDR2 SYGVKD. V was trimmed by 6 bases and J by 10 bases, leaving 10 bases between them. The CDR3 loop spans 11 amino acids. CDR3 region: CAISRGQEQFF. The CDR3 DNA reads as TGTGCCATCAGCCGAGGACAGGAGCAGTTCTTC.

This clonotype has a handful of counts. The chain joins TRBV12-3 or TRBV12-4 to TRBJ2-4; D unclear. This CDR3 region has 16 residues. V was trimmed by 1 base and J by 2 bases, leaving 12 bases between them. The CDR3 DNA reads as TGTGCCAGCAGTTTAGAGCGTCGGGTAACCAAAAACATTCAGTACTTC. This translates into CASSLERRVTKNIQYF.

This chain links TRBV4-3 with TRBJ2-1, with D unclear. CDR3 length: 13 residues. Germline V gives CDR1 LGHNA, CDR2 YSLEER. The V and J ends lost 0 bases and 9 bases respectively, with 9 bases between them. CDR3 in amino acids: CASSQDLRTEQFF. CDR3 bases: TGCGCCAGCAGCCAAGATCTACGGACTGAGCAGTTCTTC.

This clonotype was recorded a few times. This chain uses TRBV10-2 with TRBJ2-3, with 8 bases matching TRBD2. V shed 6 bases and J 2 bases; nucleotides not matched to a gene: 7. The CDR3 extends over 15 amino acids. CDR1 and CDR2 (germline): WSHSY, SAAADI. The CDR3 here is CASRNLAGLTDTQYF. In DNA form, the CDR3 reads TGCGCCAGCAGAAACCTAGCGGGCCTCACAGATACGCAGTATTTT.

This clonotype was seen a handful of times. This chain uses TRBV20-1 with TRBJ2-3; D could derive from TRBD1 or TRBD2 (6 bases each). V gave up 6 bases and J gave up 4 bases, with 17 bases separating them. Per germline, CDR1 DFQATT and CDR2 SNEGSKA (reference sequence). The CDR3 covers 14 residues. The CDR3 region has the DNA TGCAGTGCGCCCGGCGAAGGGGGGCCAGATACGCAGTATTTT. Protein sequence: CSAPGEGGPDTQYF.

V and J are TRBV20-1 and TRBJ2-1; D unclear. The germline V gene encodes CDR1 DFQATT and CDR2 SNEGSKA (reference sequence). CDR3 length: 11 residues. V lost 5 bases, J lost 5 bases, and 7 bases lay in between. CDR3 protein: CSAAGHNEQFF. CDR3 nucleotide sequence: TGCAGTGCTGCAGGCCACAATGAGCAGTTCTTC.